This TCR beta chain originates from a study of blood T cell repertoires in COVID-19. Study at large: Acute and convalescent COVID-19 specimens originated in the United States, Italy and Spain. The analysed material was cDNA or gDNA that came from T cells, B-cell-depleted T cells, or PBMCs.

This CDR3 comprises 15 residues. V was clipped by 4 bases and J by 7 bases, with 15 bases between them. Germline CDR1 SGDLS, CDR2 YYNGEE. Clones were sequenced by immunoSEQ multiplex PCR, and TCRdb holds only the in-frame ones, with some missing. Among about 7,000 clones listed, roughly 87% were seen once. V is TRBV9 and J is TRBJ1-6, with D possibly TRBD1 on 5 matching bases. Material: peripheral blood. The sequence was obtained from a human donor in a cohort sampled during active COVID-19. The CDR3 protein is CASSFGGLSNSPLHF. CDR3 nucleotide sequence: TGTGCCAGCAGCTTCGGGGGATTGTCCAATTCACCCCTCCACTTT.